In its sample, the clone carrying this TCR beta chain was seen many times. What it binds is not known. This record belongs to a study of neurological immune-mediated disorders. Study-level findings and limits: The greatest TCR clonal expansion appeared in HTLV-1-associated myelopathy and the smallest, falling below healthy controls, in multiple sclerosis.

Each TCR transcript was tagged with a 10-nucleotide random UMI during 5'RACE. TCRdb re-derived calls from the 5' RACE reads in MiXCR, one entry per CDR3 protein. This table holds around 49,000 distinct CDR3 sequences, approximately 11% found once. Time point meaning: longitudinal time-point 3. V was clipped by 2 bases and J by 6 bases, with 6 bases between them. The CDR3 has 12 residues. Per germline, CDR1 SGHRS and CDR2 YFSETQ. This receptor was taken from a male donor with HTLV-1-associated myelopathy (HAM/TSP). Sequences were obtained from PBMCs. V gene TRBV5-1 combines with J gene TRBJ1-5; D is unclear. CDR3 protein: CASSFEGQPQHF. The CDR3 nucleotides are TGCGCCAGCAGCTTTGAGGGTCAGCCCCAGCATTTT.